The sequence of this T cell receptor beta chain was determined in a study of cytomegalovirus exposure and HLA in healthy donors. Study outcomes and limitations: Several of the most significant clusters appeared, in a later analysis, to be linked to common viral pathogens. TCR beta chains numbering approximately 150 were designated cytomegalovirus-associated. The authors reported that TCR beta sequences could predict HLA-A and HLA-B alleles. These predictions were accurate for most subjects in the first cohort. Indistinguishable V segments, including TRBV6-2 and TRBV6-3, were excluded.

The PCR had 60 Vbeta and 13 Jbeta primers. Here immunoSEQ multiplex PCR was the method, and the copy in TCRdb shows in-frame clones only, minus some. There are tens of thousands of clones in the sample; about 68% occur only once, and just under 7.5% lies in the top ten. As to this clone: Its target is unknown.

The V gene's germline CDR1 is KGHSH and CDR2 LQKENI. V gave up 3 bases and J gave up 7 bases; unmatched junction bases: 11. The CDR3 runs to 16 residues. Sequencing was carried out using PBMCs. The TCR sequence derives from a woman aged 25 to 39 in good health and CMV-seropositive. This rearrangement joins TRBV18 to TRBJ1-5, with TRBD1 identical over 8 bases. CDR3 sequence: CASSPFGTGGRQPQHF. For the CDR3, the DNA is TGTGCCAGCTCACCCTTCGGGACAGGAGGGAGGCAGCCCCAGCATTTT.